Listed below are T cell receptor beta chains from one sample, sequenced in a study of T-cell reconstitution after alpha-beta-depleted transplantation in children. TCRdb ran MiXCR on the PCR reads and lists one entry per CDR3 protein. The table records roughly 100,000 distinct CDR3 sequences, about 6% of them present only once. Specimen: PBMCs, mostly from graft donor cells, collected 60 days after TCRalphabeta/CD19-depleted stem cell transplant. The receptors here all came from a female patient aged 2-15 years who had a stem cell transplant for Fanconi anemia, so the T cells may come from the graft donor. Both conserved end residues are part of each CDR3.

v_gene: TRBV6-6
len: 12
CDR3aa: CASREKRAEQYF

v_gene: TRBV18
len: 14
CDR3aa: CASSPPSVGGEQYF

v_gene: TRBV6-1
len: 15
CDR3aa: CASNRSGLQKNIQYF

v_gene: TRBV18
len: 12
CDR3aa: CASHRGSNEQFF

v_gene: TRBV5-1
len: 16
CDR3aa: CASSLELGLSTDTQYF

v_gene: TRBV28
len: 16
CDR3aa: CASSSATFRPWETQYF

v_gene: TRBV27
len: 13
CDR3aa: CAIGGRLNTEAFF

v_gene: TRBV19
len: 14
CDR3aa: CASSVTRTGETQYF

v_gene: TRBV20-1
len: 12
CDR3aa: CSARLTDQPQHF

v_gene: TRBV5-6
len: 15
CDR3aa: CASSWGQGDTDTQYF

v_gene: TRBV5-1
len: 15
CDR3aa: CASSSGTGSPLELFF

v_gene: TRBV28
len: 16
CDR3aa: CASSLHREGSNQPQHF

v_gene: TRBV9
len: 15
CDR3aa: CASSGKTGTIYEQYF

v_gene: TRBV20-1
len: 13
CDR3aa: CSARAGRIDTQYF

v_gene: TRBV29-1
len: 11
CDR3aa: CSVEAGGKLFF

v_gene: TRBV3-1
len: 18
CDR3aa: CASSHGLAGLVNTGELFF

v_gene: TRBV7-9
len: 14
CDR3aa: CASSLVGITDTQYF

v_gene: TRBV5-1
len: 13
CDR3aa: CASSLQANTEAFF

v_gene: TRBV21-1
len: 18
CDR3aa: CASSSPRDRTSGANVLTF

v_gene: TRBV10-3
len: 12
CDR3aa: CAIEGGSDTQYF

v_gene: TRBV27
len: 14
CDR3aa: CASSLLGNNQPQHF

v_gene: TRBV29-1
len: 17
CDR3aa: CSVVRTSGISSYNEQFF

v_gene: TRBV7-3
len: 18
CDR3aa: CASSLLGRLAGGQETQYF

v_gene: TRBV5-1
len: 13
CDR3aa: CASSLVMDYEQYF

v_gene: TRBV12-3/TRBV12-4
len: 15
CDR3aa: CASSLLSGMSNEQFF

v_gene: TRBV20-1
len: 19
CDR3aa: CSARDFRGAVKTENYGYTF

v_gene: TRBV29-1
len: 14
CDR3aa: CSVEDFLGTDTQYF

v_gene: TRBV3-1
len: 17
CDR3aa: CASSPPEGLAGFNEQFF

v_gene: TRBV7-8
len: 15
CDR3aa: CASNRPGLGQETQYF

v_gene: TRBV20-1
len: 18
CDR3aa: CSAREELLGSFPSYEQYF

v_gene: TRBV5-1
len: 17
CDR3aa: CASSLEQGFSLGEKLFF

v_gene: TRBV12-3/TRBV12-4
len: 14
CDR3aa: CASSNAGTVYEQYF

v_gene: TRBV3-1
len: 14
CDR3aa: CASSPQGYSYEQYF

v_gene: TRBV2
len: 12
CDR3aa: CASSDGDREQYF

v_gene: TRBV5-1
len: 15
CDR3aa: CASSTGTPGWYEQYF

v_gene: TRBV30
len: 12
CDR3aa: CAWENSAHTQYF

v_gene: TRBV20-1
len: 15
CDR3aa: CSASKRGGLGGEQYF

v_gene: TRBV20-1
len: 22
CDR3aa: CSARVYWAEDRGLTSSGNTIYF

v_gene: TRBV7-2
len: 16
CDR3aa: CASSLALREEGDTQYF

v_gene: TRBV29-1
len: 15
CDR3aa: CSAGQGAVANEKLFF

v_gene: TRBV9
len: 18
CDR3aa: CASSPRGTGGSMGNEQYF

v_gene: TRBV20-1
len: 15
CDR3aa: CSARKTGAHQETQYF

v_gene: TRBV5-6
len: 15
CDR3aa: CASSSGPMNTGELFF

v_gene: TRBV5-1
len: 19
CDR3aa: CASSFLGTGFNRDYNEQFF

v_gene: TRBV18
len: 15
CDR3aa: CASSPGQPGANVLTF

v_gene: TRBV20-1
len: 14
CDR3aa: CSAKVPRPTYEQYF

v_gene: TRBV29-1
len: 12
CDR3aa: CSVPGAGYGYTF

v_gene: TRBV20-1
len: 14
CDR3aa: CSARDEGTAGEQYF

v_gene: TRBV7-8
len: 16
CDR3aa: CASSLGAALSTDTQYF

v_gene: TRBV20-1
len: 15
CDR3aa: CSARPYTGNTGELFF

v_gene: TRBV3-1
len: 16
CDR3aa: CASSQGLLAGVNEQYF

v_gene: TRBV18
len: 17
CDR3aa: CASSRIGTGTEAGELFF

v_gene: TRBV28
len: 15
CDR3aa: CASSLGQGGTGELFF

v_gene: TRBV2
len: 13
CDR3aa: CASGQGGSGELFF

v_gene: TRBV15
len: 13
CDR3aa: CATSRTGVKPQHF